The entry that follows covers one T cell receptor beta chain sequence. The antigen remains undetermined. The PCR used 60 Vbeta and 13 Jbeta primers. Repertoires were generated with immunoSEQ multiplex PCR, while TCRdb's copy carries only in-frame clones and drops some. Of 150,000 to 200,000 clones listed, 77% are singletons. Trimming pared 3 bases from V and 4 bases from J, leaving 13 bases between. The length of the CDR3 is 16 residues. CDR1 is MGHRA and CDR2 is YSYEKL in the germline V gene. The source of the sample is a study of cytomegalovirus exposure and HLA in healthy donors. Findings of the study overall: Sequencing artifact likely explains a cluster of highly shared sequence variants. A later analysis appeared to link common viral pathogens to several of the most significant clusters. Analyses of presence/absence relied on an assumption of roughly uniform sequencing depth across donors.

Material for sequencing was PBMCs. This receptor was identified in a woman in her thirties in good health and CMV-seronegative. The chain links TRBV4-1 to TRBJ2-6, with a weak D call TRBD1 (5 bases). The CDR3 DNA is TGCGCCAGCAGCCACCCTTCAAGGACAGGGGCCAACGTCCTGACTTTC. It encodes CASSHPSRTGANVLTF.